This is a list of T cell receptor beta chains from one sample in a study of blood T cell repertoires in COVID-19. Sequencing used immunoSEQ multiplex PCR; TCRdb keeps in-frame clones, though not all of them. The table records over 45,000 clones, around 76% of them present only once. Sequencing was done on a sample of peripheral blood. These receptors came from a man in his forties or fifties with active or convalescent COVID-19. CDR3s include the opening cysteine and the closing phenylalanine or tryptophan.

J gene	V gene	CDR3 protein
TRBJ2-6	TRBV30	CAWSEYTSGANVLTF
TRBJ1-1	TRBV30	CAWTGPVVSEAFF
TRBJ2-1	TRBV4-2	CASSQERGRNDEQFF
TRBJ1-3	TRBV10-2	CASYRDRALGSGNTIYF
TRBJ2-7	TRBV2	CATRTSSGWSYEQYF
TRBJ1-5	TRBV10-3	CAISESEGGNQPQHF
TRBJ2-7	TRBV11-2	CASSFGASSYEQYF
TRBJ1-3	TRBV5-1	CASSLSPGEDTIYF
TRBJ1-1	TRBV15	CATSRDPGDTEAFF
TRBJ2-1	TRBV7-3	CASSPREGGYQEQFF
TRBJ1-6	TRBV7-2	CASSQTGVYNSPLHF
TRBJ2-1	TRBV9	CASSGYEAGANEQFF
TRBJ2-2	TRBV5-1	CASSSGQTYTGELFF